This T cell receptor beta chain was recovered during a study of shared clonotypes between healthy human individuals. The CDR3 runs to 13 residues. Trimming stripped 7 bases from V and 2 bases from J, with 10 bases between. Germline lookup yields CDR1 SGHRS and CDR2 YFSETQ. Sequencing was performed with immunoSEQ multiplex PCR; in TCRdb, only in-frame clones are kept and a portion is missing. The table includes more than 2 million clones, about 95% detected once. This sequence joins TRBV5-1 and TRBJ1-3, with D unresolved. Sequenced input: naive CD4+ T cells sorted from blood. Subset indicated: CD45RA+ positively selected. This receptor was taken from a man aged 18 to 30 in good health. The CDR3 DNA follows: TGCGCCAGCGGAACAGAACCTGGAAACACCATATATTTT. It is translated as CASGTEPGNTIYF.